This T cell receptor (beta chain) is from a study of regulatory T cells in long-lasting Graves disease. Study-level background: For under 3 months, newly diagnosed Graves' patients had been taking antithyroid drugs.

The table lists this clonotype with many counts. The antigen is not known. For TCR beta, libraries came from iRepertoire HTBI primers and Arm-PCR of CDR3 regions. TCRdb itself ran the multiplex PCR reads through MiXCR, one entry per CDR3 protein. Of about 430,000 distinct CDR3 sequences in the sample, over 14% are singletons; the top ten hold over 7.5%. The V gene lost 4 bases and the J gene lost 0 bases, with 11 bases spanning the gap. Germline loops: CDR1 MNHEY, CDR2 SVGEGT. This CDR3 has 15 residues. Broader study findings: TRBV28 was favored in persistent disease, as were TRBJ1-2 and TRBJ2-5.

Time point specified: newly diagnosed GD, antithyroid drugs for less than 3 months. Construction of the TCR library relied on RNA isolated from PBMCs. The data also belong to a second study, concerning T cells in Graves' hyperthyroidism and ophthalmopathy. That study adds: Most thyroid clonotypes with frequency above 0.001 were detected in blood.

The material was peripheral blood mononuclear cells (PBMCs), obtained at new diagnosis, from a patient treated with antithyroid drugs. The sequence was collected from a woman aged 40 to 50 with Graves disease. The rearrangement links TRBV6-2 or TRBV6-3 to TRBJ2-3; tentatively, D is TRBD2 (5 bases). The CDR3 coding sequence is TGTGCCAGCAGTTCAGCGGCAATTAGCACAGATACGCAGTATTTT. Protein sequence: CASSSAAISTDTQYF.